The 4 T cell receptor beta chains below were found in one sample sequenced in a study of human T cells and chemical hapten exposure. TCRdb reanalysed the RACE reads using MiXCR and keeps one entry per CDR3 protein. The repertoire holds some 45,000 distinct CDR3 sequences, 9.5% to 15% seen once, with about 5.7% in the top ten. The sample's time point: pre-sensitization, week 0. Treatment of the sample: therapeutic diphenylcyclopropenone sensitization with weekly scalp DPC. The sequencing used whole blood, collected in connection with sensitization to the hapten diphenylcyclopropenone (DPC). Receptor source: a woman in her twenties or thirties with alopecia areata. Some clones in this sample may be carry-over from other donors' samples.

The chain carries TRBV20-1 and TRBJ2-4; 8 nucleotides match TRBD2. Trimming cost V 4 bases and J 1 base; bases outside gene matches: 3. CDR3 size: 14 residues. Germline-derived CDR1 and CDR2 are DFQATT and SNEGSKA (reference sequence). CDR3 bases: TGCAGTGCTACCGGCGGGAGGGCCAAAAACATTCAGTACTTC. It encodes CSATGGRAKNIQYF.

This clonotype was recorded at least ten times. This rearrangement joins TRBV10-2 to TRBJ2-1; 8 positions match TRBD2. The CDR3 totals 16 residues. The junction had 12 bases not matched to a gene; V was cut back by 6 bases and J by 5 bases. Germline V gene lookup returns CDR1 WSHSY and CDR2 SAAADI. The chain's CDR3 is CASRPLGSGGDNEQFF. The CDR3 DNA follows: TGCGCCAGCAGACCCCTCGGGTCCGGGGGGGACAATGAGCAGTTCTTC.

This clonotype was detected only a few times. The chain is built from TRBV27 and TRBJ2-7; tentative D call: TRBD1 (6 bases). CDR1 is MNHEY and CDR2 is SMNVEV in the germline V gene (reference sequence). This CDR3 spans 13 amino acids. Trimming cost V 6 bases and J 3 bases, with 12 bases left between them. The CDR3 bases are TGTGCCAGCAGGCGACAGGTGAACTACGAGCAGTACTTC. This translates into CASRRQVNYEQYF.

This chain links TRBV7-2 with TRBJ1-5, with a weak D call TRBD1 (5 bases). Germline V gives CDR1 SGHTA, CDR2 FQGNSA. With 3 bases removed from V and 1 base from J, the gap between germline ends came to 10 bases. The CDR3 has 15 residues. CDR3 nucleotides: TGTGCCAGCAGCTTGACCCGGGACAGCAATCAGCCCCAGCATTTT. Translated: CASSLTRDSNQPQHF.